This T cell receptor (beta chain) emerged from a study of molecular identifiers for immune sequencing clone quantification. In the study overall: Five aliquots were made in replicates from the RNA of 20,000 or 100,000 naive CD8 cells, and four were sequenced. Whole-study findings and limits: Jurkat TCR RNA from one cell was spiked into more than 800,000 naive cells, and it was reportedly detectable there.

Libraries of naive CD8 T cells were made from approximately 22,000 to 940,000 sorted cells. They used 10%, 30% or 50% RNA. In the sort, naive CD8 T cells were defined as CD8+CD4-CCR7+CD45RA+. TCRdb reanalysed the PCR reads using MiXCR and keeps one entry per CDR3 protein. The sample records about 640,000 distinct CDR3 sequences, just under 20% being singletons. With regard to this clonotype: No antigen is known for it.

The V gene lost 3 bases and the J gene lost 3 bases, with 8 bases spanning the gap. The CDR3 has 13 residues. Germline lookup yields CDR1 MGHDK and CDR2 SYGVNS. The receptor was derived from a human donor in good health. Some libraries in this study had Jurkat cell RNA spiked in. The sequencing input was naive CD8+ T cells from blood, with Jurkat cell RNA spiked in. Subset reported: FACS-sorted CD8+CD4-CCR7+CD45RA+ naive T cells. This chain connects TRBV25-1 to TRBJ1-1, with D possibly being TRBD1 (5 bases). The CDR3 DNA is TGTGCCAGCAGTGATTTAGGGGACACTGAAGCTTTCTTT. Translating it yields CASSDLGDTEAFF.